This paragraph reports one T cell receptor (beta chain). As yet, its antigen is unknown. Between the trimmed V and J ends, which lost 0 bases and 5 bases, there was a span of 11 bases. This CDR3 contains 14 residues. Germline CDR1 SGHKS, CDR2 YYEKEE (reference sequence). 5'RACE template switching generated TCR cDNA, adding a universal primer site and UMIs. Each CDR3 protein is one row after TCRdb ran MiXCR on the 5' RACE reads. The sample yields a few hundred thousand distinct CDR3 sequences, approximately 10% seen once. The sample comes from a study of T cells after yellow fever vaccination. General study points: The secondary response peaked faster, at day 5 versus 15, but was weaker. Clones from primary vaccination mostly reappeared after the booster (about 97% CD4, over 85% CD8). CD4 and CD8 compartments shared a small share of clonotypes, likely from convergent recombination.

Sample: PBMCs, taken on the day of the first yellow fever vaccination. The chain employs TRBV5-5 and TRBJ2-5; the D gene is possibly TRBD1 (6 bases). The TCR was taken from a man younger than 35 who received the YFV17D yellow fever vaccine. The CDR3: CASSLVGGWETQYF. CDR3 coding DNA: TGTGCCAGCAGCTTGGTTGGGGGCTGGGAGACCCAGTACTTC.